This TCR beta chain appears in the sequencing data of a study of tumor-infiltrating lymphocytes in localized non-small cell lung cancer. Whole-study context: Resected tumor was paired with non-adjacent uninvolved lung from the same patient. Study results and limitations: Only some patients had TCR sequencing, depending on available tissue. Different pieces of the same tissue were used for each assay.

The CDR3 sequence is 16 residues long. Germline V gene lookup returns CDR1 SGHNT and CDR2 YENEEA. Trimming at V came to 2 bases and at J to 2 bases, leaving 8 bases not matched to a gene. In the case of this clone: Antigen: not known.

Clones were read by immunoSEQ multiplex PCR, and TCRdb kept only the in-frame ones, dropping some. The sample consists of 21,000 or so clones, roughly 66% of them appearing once. Source material: lung tumor tissue. The chain links TRBV11-3 to TRBJ1-2, with 7 bases fitting TRBD1. This clonotype was sampled from a human donor with non-small cell lung cancer. CDR3 residues: CASSLYLGTENYGYTF. The CDR3 DNA sequence: TGTGCCAGCAGCTTATATCTCGGGACAGAGAACTATGGCTACACCTTC.